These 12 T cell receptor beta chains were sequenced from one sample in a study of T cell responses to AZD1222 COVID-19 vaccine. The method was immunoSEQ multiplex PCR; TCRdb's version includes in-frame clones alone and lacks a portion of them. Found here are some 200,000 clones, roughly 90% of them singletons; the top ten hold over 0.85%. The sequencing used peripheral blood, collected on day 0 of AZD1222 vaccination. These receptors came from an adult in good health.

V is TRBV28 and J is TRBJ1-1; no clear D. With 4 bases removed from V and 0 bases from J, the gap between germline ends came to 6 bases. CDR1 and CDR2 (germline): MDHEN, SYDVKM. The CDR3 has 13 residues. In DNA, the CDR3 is TGTGCCAGCAGTTCCGGGATGAACACTGAAGCTTTCTTT. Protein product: CASSSGMNTEAFF.

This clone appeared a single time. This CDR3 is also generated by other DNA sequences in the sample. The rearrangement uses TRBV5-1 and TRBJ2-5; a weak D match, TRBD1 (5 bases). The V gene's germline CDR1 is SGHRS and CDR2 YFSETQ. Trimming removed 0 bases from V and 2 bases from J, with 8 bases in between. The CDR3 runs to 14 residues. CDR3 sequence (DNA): TGCGCCAGCAGCTTGGGAGCAGGGCAAGAGACCCAGTACTTC. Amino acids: CASSLGAGQETQYF.

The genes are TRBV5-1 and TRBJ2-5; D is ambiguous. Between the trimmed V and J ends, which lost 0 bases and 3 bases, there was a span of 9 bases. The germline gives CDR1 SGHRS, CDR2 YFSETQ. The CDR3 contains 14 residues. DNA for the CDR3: TGCGCCAGCAGCTTGGAGACACTTGAAGAGACCCAGTACTTC. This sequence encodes CASSLETLEETQYF.

Written as DNA, the CDR3 is TGTGCCAGCAGTTACCGCAGCTCCTATAATTCACCCCTCCACTTT. Residues: CASSYRSSYNSPLHF. The rearrangement joins TRBV6-2 or TRBV6-3 to TRBJ1-6; D unclear. The CDR3 sequence is 15 residues long. V shed 2 bases and J shed 0 bases, with 5 bases lying between them. The germline CDR1 and CDR2 sequences are MNHEY and SVGEGT.

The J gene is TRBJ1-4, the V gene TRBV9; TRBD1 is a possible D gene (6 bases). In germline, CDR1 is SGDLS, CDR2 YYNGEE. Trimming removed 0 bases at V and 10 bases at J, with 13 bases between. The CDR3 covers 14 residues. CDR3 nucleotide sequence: TGTGCCAGCAGCGTAGACAGGGTGGGTGGAAAACTGTTTTTT. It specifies CASSVDRVGGKLFF.

CDR3 sequence reads: CASSQVGIGYEQYF. The CDR3 DNA sequence: TGCGCCAGCAGCCAAGTGGGGATAGGCTACGAGCAGTACTTC. J is TRBJ2-7 and V is TRBV4-3; D ambiguous. Germline V lookup: CDR1 LGHNA, CDR2 YSLEER. The CDR3 contains 14 residues. V was pared by 1 base and J by 3 bases, with 10 bases between.

Here the CDR3 reads CASSFPGTGGYGYTF. The CDR3 nucleotides are TGTGCCAGCAGTTTCCCAGGGACAGGGGGCTATGGCTACACCTTC. The chain has TRBV28 and TRBJ1-2; TRBD1 matches 11 bases. Trimming removed 3 bases from V and 4 bases from J; junction bases left unmatched: 4. The CDR3 consists of 15 residues. From germline, CDR1 is MDHEN and CDR2 SYDVKM.

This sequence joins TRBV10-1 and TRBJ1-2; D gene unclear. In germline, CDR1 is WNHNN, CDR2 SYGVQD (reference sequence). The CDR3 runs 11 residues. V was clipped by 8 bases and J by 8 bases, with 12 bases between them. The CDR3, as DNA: TGCGCCAGCGGTTCGGGTTGGGGCTACACCTTC. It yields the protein CASGSGWGYTF.

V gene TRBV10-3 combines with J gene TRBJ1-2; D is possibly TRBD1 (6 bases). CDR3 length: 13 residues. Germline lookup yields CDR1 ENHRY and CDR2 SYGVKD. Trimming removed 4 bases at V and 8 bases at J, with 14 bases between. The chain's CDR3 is CAISGGGSRGYTF. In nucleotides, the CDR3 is TGTGCCATCAGTGGAGGGGGGAGCCGCGGCTACACCTTC.

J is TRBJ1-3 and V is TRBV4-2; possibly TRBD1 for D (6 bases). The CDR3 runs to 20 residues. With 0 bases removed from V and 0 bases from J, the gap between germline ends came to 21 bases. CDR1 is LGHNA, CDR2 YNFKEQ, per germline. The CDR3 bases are TGTGCCAGCAGCCAAGAGTACTGGCGGGACACTTTCTCCTCTGGAAACACCATATATTTT. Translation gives CASSQEYWRDTFSSGNTIYF.

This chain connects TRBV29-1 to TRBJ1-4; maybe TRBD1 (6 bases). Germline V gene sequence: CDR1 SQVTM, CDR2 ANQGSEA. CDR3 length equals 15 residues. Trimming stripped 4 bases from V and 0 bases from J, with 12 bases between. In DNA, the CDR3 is TGCAGCGTTGTGGGGGGCTCTGCAACTAATGAAAAACTGTTTTTT. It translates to CSVVGGSATNEKLFF. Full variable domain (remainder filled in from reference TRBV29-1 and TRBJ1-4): SAVISQKPSRDICQRGTSLTIQCQVDSQVTMMFWYRQQPGQSLTLIATANQGSEATYESGFVIDKFPISRPNLTFSTLTVSNMSPEDSSIYLCSVVGGSATNEKLFFGSGTQLSVL.

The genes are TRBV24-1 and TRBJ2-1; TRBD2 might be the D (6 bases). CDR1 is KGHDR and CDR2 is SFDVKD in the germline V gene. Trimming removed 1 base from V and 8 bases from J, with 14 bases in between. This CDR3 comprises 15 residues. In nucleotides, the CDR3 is TGTGCCACCAGTGATTTCGGGACTCCCCTGGATGAGCAGTTCTTC. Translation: CATSDFGTPLDEQFF.